Listed below are T cell receptor beta chains from one sample, sequenced in a study of Graves' ophthalmopathy and Graves' hyperthyroidism. Using its own MiXCR run on the multiplex PCR reads, TCRdb lists one record per CDR3 protein. Of over a million distinct CDR3 sequences listed, approximately 35% are singletons. The sequenced sample was peripheral blood or thyroid tissue (not recorded which). The receptors stem from an adult man with Graves' hyperthyroidism. The CDR3 runs from the conserved cysteine through the conserved F or W. A D gene is named only where the DNA matches it firmly. Part of the rows lack a size; the others show once, few, many or a class for expanded clones.

D: .; J: TRBJ2-2; V: TRBV12-3/TRBV12-4; size: .; DNA: TGTGCCAGCAGTTTTCTCCCGGCAGGGACCACCGGGGAGCTGTTTTTT; CDR3: CASSFLPAGTTGELFF
D: TRBD1; J: TRBJ1-4; V: TRBV5-1; size: .; DNA: TGCGCCAGCAGCCAAGTCTTTTCCCCGGGACAGGGGGATGAAAAACTGTTTTTT; CDR3: CASSQVFSPGQGDEKLFF
D: .; J: TRBJ2-5; V: TRBV10-2; size: .; DNA: TGCGCCAGCAGTGAGGACGGCATGAATCAAGAGACCCAGTACTTC; CDR3: CASSEDGMNQETQYF
D: .; J: TRBJ2-5; V: TRBV2; size: .; DNA: TGTGCCAGCACCCCCCCAATCCCGGGACTTCAGTACCAAGAGACCCAGTACTTC; CDR3: CASTPPIPGLQYQETQYF
D: .; J: TRBJ1-2; V: TRBV24-1; size: .; DNA: TGTGCCACCAGTGAAGTACAGGGTCTCTATGGCTACACCTTC; CDR3: CATSEVQGLYGYTF
D: .; J: TRBJ2-2; V: TRBV29-1; size: .; DNA: TGCAGCTTAGGGCCTAGTCGCGGGGAGCTGTTTTTT; CDR3: CSLGPSRGELFF
D: TRBD1; J: TRBJ2-6; V: TRBV27; size: few; DNA: TGTGCCAGCAGTTCCCCGCGACAGGGGACGCCAGCTGGGGCCAACGTCCTGACTTTC; CDR3: CASSSPRQGTPAGANVLTF
D: .; J: TRBJ2-2; V: TRBV14; size: many; DNA: TGTGCCAGCAGCCAAGATCACAACACCGGGGAGCTGTTTTTT; CDR3: CASSQDHNTGELFF
D: .; J: TRBJ2-7; V: TRBV10-2; size: .; DNA: TGCGCCAGCAGGACTAGTAACGAGCAGTACTTC; CDR3: CASRTSNEQYF
D: .; J: TRBJ1-3; V: TRBV29-1; size: .; DNA: TGCAGCGTAGCTCGGGGCCTATCTGGAAACACCATATATTTT; CDR3: CSVARGLSGNTIYF
D: .; J: TRBJ1-3; V: TRBV7-9; size: .; DNA: TGTGCCAGCAGTCAGATCGCGGATTGGAACACCATATATTTT; CDR3: CASSQIADWNTIYF
D: .; J: TRBJ1-2; V: TRBV10-3; size: many; DNA: TGTGCCATCAGTGCCGAGGGGGGCGCATACTATGGCTACACCTTC; CDR3: CAISAEGGAYYGYTF
D: .; J: TRBJ1-1; V: TRBV20-1; size: many; DNA: TGCAGTGCCCGGAACGATGCAGGGGTTGTCACTGAAGCTTTCTTT; CDR3: CSARNDAGVVTEAFF
D: .; J: TRBJ1-4; V: TRBV9; size: .; DNA: TGTGCCAGCAGCGCCGGGACTGATACTAATGAAAAACTGTTCTTT; CDR3: CASSAGTDTNEKLFF
D: .; J: TRBJ2-6; V: TRBV5-1; size: many; DNA: TGCGCCAGCAGCTTTGAGGGGATAGTGAGATTGTCTGGGGCCAACGTCCTGACTTTC; CDR3: CASSFEGIVRLSGANVLTF
D: .; J: TRBJ2-2; V: TRBV7-3; size: many; DNA: TGTGCCAGCAGCTTTCGGGGATCGGCGAACACCGGGGAGCTGTTTTTT; CDR3: CASSFRGSANTGELFF
D: .; J: TRBJ2-5; V: TRBV7-9; size: many; DNA: TGTGCCAGCACTCACAGGGCCATAGTGGAGACCCAGTACTTC; CDR3: CASTHRAIVETQYF
D: .; J: TRBJ2-5; V: TRBV7-2; size: .; DNA: TGTGCCAGCAGCTTAGAACCTTCCGGGGGACCTTTGGGGACCCAGTACTTC; CDR3: CASSLEPSGGPLGTQYF
D: .; J: TRBJ2-5; V: TRBV20-1; size: many; DNA: TGCAGTGCTAGAGGCTCCTCCCAGGGGGAGACCCAGTACTTC; CDR3: CSARGSSQGETQYF
D: .; J: TRBJ2-6; V: TRBV10-3; size: .; DNA: TGTGCCATCAGTGAGTCGAGGGATACTGAAGCTTTC; CDR3: CAISESRDTEAF
D: TRBD2; J: TRBJ2-5; V: TRBV10-3; size: many; DNA: TGTGCCATCAGTGAGAGGGCCCCCGCGGGGGAGGCCCAGTACTTC; CDR3: CAISERAPAGEAQYF